The following is a T cell receptor (beta chain) sequence with its context. With a much larger clone just one base away, this may be a read error. Amplified regions were TCR beta CDR3 sequences from RNA transcripts. The HTBI primer set served for first-round RT-PCR of the TCR CDR3. Each CDR3 protein gets one entry after TCRdb re-called the multiplex PCR reads with MiXCR. The repertoire holds roughly 570,000 distinct CDR3 sequences, with around 45% as singletons. This entry belongs to a study of T cells in Graves' hyperthyroidism and ophthalmopathy. CDR3 length: 14 residues. Germline V gives CDR1 SGHTA, CDR2 FQGTGA.

The chain recombines TRBV7-3 with TRBJ2-3; TRBD1 matches 9 bases. The TCR sequence derives from a woman aged 18-29 years with Graves' hyperthyroidism. The specimen was peripheral blood or thyroid tissue (not recorded which). The CDR3 nucleotides are TGTGCCGGCAGCTGGCGGGGACAGGGAGATACGCAGTATTTT. Translated, it gives CAGSWRGQGDTQYF.